The source of this T cell receptor beta chain is a study of blood T cell repertoires in COVID-19. Study-level background: The United States, Italy and Spain were the sources of the acute and convalescent COVID-19 samples. The cDNA or gDNA used as material had been derived from T cells, B-cell-depleted T cells, or PBMCs.

Per the study methods: Amplification from reference gene primers served as the basis for estimated nucleated cell counts. Only in-frame clones appear in the TCRdb table, and some are missing; sequencing was by immunoSEQ multiplex PCR. That table supplies the V and J calls and clone size; D and trimming were determined from the DNA. The sample records about 670,000 clones, about nine tenths being singletons. Between the trimmed V and J ends, which lost 2 bases and 7 bases, there was a span of 16 bases. The CDR3 runs 15 residues. CDR1 and CDR2 (germline): MNHEY, SVGAGI. Material for sequencing was peripheral blood. The TCR sequence derives from a woman between 18 and 29 years old with acute or convalescent COVID-19. The V and J genes are TRBV6-5 and TRBJ2-3; possible D gene TRBD2, 6 bases. For the CDR3, the DNA is TGTGCCAGCAGTTACCTGGGCCTGGAGGGAAATACGCAGTATTTT. As protein: CASSYLGLEGNTQYF.